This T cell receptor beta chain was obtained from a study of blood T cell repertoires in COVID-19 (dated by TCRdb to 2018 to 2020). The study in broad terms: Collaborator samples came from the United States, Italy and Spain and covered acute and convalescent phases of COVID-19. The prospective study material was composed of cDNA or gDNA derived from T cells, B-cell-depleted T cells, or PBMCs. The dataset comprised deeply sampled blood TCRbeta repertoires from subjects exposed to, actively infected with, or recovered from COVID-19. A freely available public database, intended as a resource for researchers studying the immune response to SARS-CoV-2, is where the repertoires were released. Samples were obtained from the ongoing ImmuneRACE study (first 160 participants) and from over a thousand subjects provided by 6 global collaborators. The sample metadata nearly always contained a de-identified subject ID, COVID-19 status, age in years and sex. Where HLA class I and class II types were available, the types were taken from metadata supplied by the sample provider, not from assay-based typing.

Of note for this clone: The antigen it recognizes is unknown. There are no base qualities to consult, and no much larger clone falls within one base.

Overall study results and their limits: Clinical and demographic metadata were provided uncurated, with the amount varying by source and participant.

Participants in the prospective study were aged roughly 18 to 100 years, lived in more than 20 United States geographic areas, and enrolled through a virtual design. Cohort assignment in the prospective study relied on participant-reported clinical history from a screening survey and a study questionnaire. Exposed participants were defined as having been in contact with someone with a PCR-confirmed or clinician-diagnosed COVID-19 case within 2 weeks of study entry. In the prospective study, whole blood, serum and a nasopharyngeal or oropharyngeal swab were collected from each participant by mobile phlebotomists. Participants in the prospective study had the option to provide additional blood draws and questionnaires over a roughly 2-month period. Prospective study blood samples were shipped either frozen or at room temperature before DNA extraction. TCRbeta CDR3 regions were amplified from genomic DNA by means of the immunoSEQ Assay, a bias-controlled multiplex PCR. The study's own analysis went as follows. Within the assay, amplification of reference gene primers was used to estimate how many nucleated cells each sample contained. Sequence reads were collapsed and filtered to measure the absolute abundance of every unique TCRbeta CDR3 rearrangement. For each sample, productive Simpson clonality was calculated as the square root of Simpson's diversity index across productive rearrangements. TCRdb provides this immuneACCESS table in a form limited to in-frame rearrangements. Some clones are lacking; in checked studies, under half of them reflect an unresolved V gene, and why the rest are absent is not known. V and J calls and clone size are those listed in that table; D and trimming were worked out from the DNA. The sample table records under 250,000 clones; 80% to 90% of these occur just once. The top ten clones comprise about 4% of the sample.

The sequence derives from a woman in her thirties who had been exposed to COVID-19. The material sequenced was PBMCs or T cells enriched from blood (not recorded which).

The encoded CDR3 is CAISGQYGTTYEQYF. At the DNA level, the sequence is TGTGCCATCAGTGGTCAATACGGGACAACCTACGAGCAGTACTTC. The rearrangement joined TRBV10-3 to TRBJ2-7, and the D gene may be TRBD1, 6 bases matching. Reading the germline V gene gives CDR1 ENHRY and CDR2 SYGVKD. V loses 4 bases, J loses 2 bases, and the germline ends lie 15 bases apart. Spanning cysteine to phenylalanine, the CDR3 consists of 15 amino acids. The kept DNA is CDR3 alone, 45 bases in frame from the first base.